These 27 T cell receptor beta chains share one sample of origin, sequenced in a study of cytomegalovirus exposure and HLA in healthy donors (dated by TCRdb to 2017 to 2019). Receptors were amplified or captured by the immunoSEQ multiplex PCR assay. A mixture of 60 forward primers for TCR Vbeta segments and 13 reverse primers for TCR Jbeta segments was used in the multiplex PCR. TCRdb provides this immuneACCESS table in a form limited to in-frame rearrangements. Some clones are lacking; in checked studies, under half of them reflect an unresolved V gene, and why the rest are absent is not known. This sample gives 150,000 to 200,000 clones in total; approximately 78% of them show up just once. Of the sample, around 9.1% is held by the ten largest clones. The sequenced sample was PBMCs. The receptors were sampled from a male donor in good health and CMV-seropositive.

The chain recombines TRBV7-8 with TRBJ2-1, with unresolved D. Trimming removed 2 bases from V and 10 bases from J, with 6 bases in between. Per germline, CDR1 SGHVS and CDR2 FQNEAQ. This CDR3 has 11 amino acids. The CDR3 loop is CASSLNSEQFF. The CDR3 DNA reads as TGTGCCAGCAGCTTAAACTCGGAGCAGTTCTTC.

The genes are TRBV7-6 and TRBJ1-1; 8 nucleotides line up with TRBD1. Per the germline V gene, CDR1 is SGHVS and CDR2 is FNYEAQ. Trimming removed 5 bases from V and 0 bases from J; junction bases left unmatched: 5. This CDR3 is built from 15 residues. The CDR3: CASSTGQGLNTEAFF. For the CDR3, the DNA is TGTGCCAGCAGCACAGGACAGGGATTGAACACTGAAGCTTTCTTT.

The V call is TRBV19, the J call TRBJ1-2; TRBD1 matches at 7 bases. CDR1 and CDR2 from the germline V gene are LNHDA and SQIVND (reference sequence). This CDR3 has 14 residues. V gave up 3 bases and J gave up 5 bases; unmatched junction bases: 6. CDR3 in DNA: TGTGCCAGTAGTATCCTGGGACAGTCTTATGGCTACACCTTC. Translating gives CASSILGQSYGYTF.

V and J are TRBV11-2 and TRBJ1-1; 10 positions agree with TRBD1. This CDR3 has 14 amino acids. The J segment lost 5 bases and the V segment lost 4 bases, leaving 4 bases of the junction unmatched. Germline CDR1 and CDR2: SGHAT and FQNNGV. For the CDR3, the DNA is TGTGCCAGCAGCTGGGACAGGGGTCGGACTGAAGCTTTCTTT. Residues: CASSWDRGRTEAFF.

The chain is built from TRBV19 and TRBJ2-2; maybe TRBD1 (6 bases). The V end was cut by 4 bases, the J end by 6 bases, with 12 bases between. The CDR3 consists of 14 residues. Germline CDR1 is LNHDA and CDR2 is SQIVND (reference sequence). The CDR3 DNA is TGTGCCAGTAGTAAGGGGGTTGTAGCCGGGGAGCTGTTTTTT. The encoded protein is CASSKGVVAGELFF.

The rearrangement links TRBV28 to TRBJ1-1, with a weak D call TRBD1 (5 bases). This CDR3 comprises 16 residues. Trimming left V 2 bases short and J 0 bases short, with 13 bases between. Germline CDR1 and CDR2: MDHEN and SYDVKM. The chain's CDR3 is CASSLNRRELNTEAFF. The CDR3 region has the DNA TGTGCCAGCAGTTTAAACAGGAGGGAACTGAACACTGAAGCTTTCTTT.

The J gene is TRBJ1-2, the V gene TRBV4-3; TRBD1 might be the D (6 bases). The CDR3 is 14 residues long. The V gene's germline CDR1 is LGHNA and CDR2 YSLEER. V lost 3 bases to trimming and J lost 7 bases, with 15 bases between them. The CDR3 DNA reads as TGCGCCAGCAGCCACCCCGGACAGATATTTGGCTACACCTTC. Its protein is CASSHPGQIFGYTF.

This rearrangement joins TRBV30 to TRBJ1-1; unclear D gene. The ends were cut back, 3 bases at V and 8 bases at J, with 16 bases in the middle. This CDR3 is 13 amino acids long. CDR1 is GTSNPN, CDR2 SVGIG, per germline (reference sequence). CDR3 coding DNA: TGTGCCTGGAGGTACCGAGAAGCCGGGGAAGCTTTCTTT. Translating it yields CAWRYREAGEAFF.

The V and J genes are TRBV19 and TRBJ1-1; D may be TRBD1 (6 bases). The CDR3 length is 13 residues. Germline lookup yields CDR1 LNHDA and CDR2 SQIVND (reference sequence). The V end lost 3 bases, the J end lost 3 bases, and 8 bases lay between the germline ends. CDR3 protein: CASSINRDTEAFF. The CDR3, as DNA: TGTGCCAGTAGTATCAACAGGGACACTGAAGCTTTCTTT.

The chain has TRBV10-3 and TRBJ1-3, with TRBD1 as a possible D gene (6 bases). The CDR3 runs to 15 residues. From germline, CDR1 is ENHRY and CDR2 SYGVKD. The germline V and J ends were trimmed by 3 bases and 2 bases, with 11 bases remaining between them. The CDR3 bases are TGTGCCATCAGTGATAAGGACAGAGCTGGAAACACCATATATTTT. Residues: CAISDKDRAGNTIYF.

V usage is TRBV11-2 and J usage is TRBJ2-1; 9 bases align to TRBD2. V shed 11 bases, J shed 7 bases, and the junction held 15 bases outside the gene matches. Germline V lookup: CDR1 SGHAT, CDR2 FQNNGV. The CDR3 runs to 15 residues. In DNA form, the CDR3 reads TGTGCCTCCGAGCACCGGGCGGGGGGGCGTAATGAGCAGTTCTTC. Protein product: CASEHRAGGRNEQFF.

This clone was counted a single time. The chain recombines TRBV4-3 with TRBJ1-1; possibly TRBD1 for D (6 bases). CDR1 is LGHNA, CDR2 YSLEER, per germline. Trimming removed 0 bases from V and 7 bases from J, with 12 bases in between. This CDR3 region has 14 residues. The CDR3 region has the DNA TGCGCCAGCAGCCAAGAGGGCAGGGGATTTGAAGCTTTCTTT. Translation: CASSQEGRGFEAFF.

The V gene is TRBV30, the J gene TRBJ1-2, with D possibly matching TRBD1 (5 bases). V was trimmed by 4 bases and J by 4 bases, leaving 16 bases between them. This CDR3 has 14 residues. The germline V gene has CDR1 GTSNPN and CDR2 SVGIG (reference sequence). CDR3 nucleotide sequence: TGTGCCTGGAATGGGCAGGGCCCATTCTATGGCTACACCTTC. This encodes CAWNGQGPFYGYTF.

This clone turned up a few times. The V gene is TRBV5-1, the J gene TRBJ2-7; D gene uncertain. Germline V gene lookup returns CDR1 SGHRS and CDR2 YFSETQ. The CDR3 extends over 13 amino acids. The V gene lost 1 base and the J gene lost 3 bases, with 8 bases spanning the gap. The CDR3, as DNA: TGCGCCAGCAGCTTGTTCCCCGGCTACGAGCAGTACTTC. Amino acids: CASSLFPGYEQYF.

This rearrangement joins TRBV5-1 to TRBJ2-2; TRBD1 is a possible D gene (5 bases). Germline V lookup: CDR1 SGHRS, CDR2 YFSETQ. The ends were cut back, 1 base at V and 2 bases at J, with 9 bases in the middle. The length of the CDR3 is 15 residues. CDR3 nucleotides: TGCGCCAGCAGCTTGCTGCAGGGCAACACCGGGGAGCTGTTTTTT. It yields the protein CASSLLQGNTGELFF.

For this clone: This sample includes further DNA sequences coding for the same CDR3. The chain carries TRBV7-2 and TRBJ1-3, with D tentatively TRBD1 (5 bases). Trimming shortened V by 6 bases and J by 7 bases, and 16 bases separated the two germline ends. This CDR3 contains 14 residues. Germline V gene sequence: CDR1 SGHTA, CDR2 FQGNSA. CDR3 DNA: TGTGCCAGCAGTCAACAGGTTTTGGGGAACACCATATATTTT. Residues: CASSQQVLGNTIYF.

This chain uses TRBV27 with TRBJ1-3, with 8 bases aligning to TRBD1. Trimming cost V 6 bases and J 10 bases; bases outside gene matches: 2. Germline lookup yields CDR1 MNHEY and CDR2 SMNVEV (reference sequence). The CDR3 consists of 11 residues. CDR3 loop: CASRQGATIYF. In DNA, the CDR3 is TGTGCCAGCAGGCAGGGGGCGACCATATATTTT.

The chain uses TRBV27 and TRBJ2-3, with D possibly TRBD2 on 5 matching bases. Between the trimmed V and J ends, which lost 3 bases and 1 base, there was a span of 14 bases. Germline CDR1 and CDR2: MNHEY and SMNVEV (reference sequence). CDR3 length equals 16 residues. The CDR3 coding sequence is TGTGCCAGCAGTTTCGGGATTGTAAAGGGCACAGATACGCAGTATTTT. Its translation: CASSFGIVKGTDTQYF.

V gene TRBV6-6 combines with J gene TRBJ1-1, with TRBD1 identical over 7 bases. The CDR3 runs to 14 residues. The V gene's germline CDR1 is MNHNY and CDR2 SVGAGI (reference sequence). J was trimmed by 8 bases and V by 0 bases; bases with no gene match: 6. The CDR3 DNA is TGTGCCAGCAGTTACTCTGCGTCGGGACAGGAAGCTTTCTTT. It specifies CASSYSASGQEAFF.

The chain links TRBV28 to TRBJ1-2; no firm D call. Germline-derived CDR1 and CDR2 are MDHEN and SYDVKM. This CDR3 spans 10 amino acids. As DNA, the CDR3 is TGTGGGACGGGGAACTATGGCTACACCTTC. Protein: CGTGNYGYTF.

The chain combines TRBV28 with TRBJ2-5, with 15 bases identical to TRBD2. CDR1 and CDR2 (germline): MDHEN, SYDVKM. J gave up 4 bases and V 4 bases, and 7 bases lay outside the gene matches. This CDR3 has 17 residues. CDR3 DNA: TGTGCCAGCAGTTGGGGACTAGCGGGAGGCGTCCCAGAGACCCAGTACTTC. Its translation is CASSWGLAGGVPETQYF.

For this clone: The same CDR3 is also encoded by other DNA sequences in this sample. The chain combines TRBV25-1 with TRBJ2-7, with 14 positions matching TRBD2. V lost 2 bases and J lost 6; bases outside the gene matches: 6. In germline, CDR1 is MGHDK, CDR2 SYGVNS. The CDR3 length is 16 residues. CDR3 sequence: CASSEAGTSGSGEQYF. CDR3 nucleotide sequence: TGTGCCAGCAGTGAAGCGGGGACTAGCGGGAGCGGCGAGCAGTACTTC.

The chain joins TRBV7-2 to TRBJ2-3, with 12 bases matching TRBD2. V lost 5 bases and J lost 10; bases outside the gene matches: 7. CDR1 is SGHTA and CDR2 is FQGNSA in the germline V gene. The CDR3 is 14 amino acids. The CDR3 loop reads CASSHTSGGMSQYF. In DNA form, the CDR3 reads TGTGCCAGCAGCCATACTAGCGGGGGGATGTCGCAGTATTTT.

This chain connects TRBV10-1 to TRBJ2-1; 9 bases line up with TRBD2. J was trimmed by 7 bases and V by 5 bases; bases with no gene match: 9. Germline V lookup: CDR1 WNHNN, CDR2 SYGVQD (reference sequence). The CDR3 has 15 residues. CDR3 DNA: TGCGCCAGCAGTCTTAGCGGGAGCGGTGGGAATGAGCAGTTCTTC. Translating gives CASSLSGSGGNEQFF.

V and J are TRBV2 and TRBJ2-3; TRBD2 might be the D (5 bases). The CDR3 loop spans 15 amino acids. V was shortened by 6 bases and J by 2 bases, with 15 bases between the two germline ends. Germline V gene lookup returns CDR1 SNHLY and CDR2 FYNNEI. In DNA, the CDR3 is TGTGCCAGCAGGGAGCGGCCCCTCCTCACAGATACGCAGTATTTT. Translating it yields CASRERPLLTDTQYF.

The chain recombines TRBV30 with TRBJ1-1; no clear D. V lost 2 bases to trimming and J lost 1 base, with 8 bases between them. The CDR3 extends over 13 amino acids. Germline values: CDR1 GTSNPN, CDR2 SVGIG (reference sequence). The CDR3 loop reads CAWSPVANTEAFF. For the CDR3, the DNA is TGTGCCTGGAGTCCAGTAGCGAACACTGAAGCTTTCTTT.

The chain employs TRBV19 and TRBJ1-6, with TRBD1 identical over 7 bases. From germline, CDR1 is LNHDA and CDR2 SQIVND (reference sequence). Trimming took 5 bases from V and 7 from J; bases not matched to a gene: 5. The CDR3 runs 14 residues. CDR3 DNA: TGTGCCAGTAGTGTCGGGACAGAAAATTCACCCCTCCACTTT. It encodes CASSVGTENSPLHF.